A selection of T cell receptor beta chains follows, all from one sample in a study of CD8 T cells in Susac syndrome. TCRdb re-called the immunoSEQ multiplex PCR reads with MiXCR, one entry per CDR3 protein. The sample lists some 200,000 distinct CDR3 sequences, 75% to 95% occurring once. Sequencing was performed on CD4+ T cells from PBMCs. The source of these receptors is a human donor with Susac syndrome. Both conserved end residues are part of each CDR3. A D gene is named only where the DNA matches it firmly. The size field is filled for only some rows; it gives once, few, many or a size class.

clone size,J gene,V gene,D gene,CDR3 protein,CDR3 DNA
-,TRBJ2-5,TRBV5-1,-,CASSLVGTSQETQYF,TGCGCCAGCAGCTTGGTCGGGACGAGCCAAGAGACCCAGTACTTC
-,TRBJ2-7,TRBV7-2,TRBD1,CASSLTASGTGSYEQYF,TGTGCCAGCAGCTTAACCGCTTCCGGGACAGGATCCTACGAGCAGTACTTC
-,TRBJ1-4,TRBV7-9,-,CASSFPQGGEKLFF,TGTGCCAGCAGCTTTCCACAGGGCGGTGAAAAACTGTTTTTT
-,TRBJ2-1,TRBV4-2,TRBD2,CASSPLAGGRDYEQFF,TGTGCCAGCAGCCCACTAGCGGGAGGACGGGACTATGAGCAGTTCTTC
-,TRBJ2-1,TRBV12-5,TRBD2,CASALAGGDNEQFF,TGTGCTAGTGCGTTAGCGGGAGGCGACAATGAGCAGTTCTTC
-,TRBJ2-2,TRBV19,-,CASSPLHRGGTGELFF,TGTGCCAGTAGTCCGCTACACAGGGGGGGCACCGGGGAGCTGTTTTTT
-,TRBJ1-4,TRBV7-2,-,CASSFQGSTNEKLFF,TGTGCCAGCAGCTTTCAGGGGAGCACTAATGAAAAACTGTTTTTT
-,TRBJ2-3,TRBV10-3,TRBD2,CAISGLADPTDTQYF,TGTGCCATCAGTGGACTAGCGGACCCCACAGATACGCAGTATTTT
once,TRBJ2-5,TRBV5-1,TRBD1,CASSLGTGGVETQYF,TGCGCCAGCAGCTTGGGGACAGGGGGCGTGGAGACCCAGTACTTC
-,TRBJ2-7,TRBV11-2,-,CASSLDTISYEQYF,TGTGCCAGCAGCTTAGACACTATTTCCTACGAGCAGTACTTC
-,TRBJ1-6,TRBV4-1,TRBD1,CASSQDGQGALLGGNSPLHF,TGCGCCAGCAGCCAAGATGGCCAGGGGGCCTTGCTGGGAGGTAATTCACCCCTCCACTTT
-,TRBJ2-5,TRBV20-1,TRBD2,CSARGTSGAYQETQYF,TGCAGTGCTAGAGGGACTAGCGGGGCCTATCAAGAGACCCAGTACTTC
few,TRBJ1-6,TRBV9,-,CASSVGSRVSPLHF,TGTGCCAGCAGCGTCGGGTCCAGGGTCTCACCCCTCCACTTT
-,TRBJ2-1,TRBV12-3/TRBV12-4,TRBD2,CASSLGTQRGGQGNEQFF,TGTGCCAGCAGTTTAGGTACCCAGCGGGGGGGCCAGGGAAATGAGCAGTTCTTC
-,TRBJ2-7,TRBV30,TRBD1,CAWTSTGSHYEQYF,TGTGCCTGGACCTCGACAGGGTCCCACTACGAGCAGTACTTC
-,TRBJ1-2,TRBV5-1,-,CASSLGADGGYTF,TGCGCCAGCAGCTTGGGAGCCGATGGGGGCTACACCTTC
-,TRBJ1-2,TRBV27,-,CASSSTSLQIGYTF,TGTGCCAGCAGCTCAACGAGTCTACAGATTGGCTACACCTTC
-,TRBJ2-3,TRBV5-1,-,CASSQTVSTDTQYF,TGCGCCAGCAGCCAGACAGTTAGCACAGATACGCAGTATTTT
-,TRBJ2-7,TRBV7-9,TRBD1,CASSHLGQGLGEQYF,TGTGCCAGCAGCCACTTAGGACAGGGGCTGGGTGAGCAGTACTTC
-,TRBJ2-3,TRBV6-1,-,CASRPPVGTGTDTQYF,TGTGCCAGCAGACCCCCGGTTGGGACTGGCACAGATACGCAGTATTTT
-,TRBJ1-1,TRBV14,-,CASSQSWSTEAFF,TGTGCCAGCAGCCAGTCGTGGAGCACTGAAGCTTTCTTT
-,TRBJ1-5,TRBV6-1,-,CASNLNGNQPQHF,TGTGCCAGCAACCTTAATGGCAATCAGCCCCAGCATTTT
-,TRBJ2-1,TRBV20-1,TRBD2,CSARKLAASYNEQFF,TGCAGTGCTAGAAAACTAGCGGCCTCCTACAATGAGCAGTTCTTC
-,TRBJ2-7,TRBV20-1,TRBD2,CSAALAGGGGVYEQYF,TGCAGTGCAGCACTAGCGGGGGGGGGAGGTGTCTACGAGCAGTACTTC
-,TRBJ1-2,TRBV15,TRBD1,CATSRDRLRSNGYTF,TGTGCCACCAGTCGGGACAGGCTCCGTTCGAATGGCTACACCTTC
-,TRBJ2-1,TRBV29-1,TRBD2,CSVEEGGGAGNEQFF,TGCAGCGTTGAAGAAGGCGGGGGGGCGGGCAATGAGCAGTTCTTC
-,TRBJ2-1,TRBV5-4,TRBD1,CASSLTRRTGGFYNEQFF,TGTGCCAGCAGCCTAACCCGACGGACAGGGGGCTTTTACAATGAGCAGTTCTTC
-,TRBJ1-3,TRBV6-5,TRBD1,CASSLTYRGIRQNTIYF,TGTGCCAGCAGCTTAACTTACAGGGGGATTCGACAAAACACCATATATTTT
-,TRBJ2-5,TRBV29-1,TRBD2,CSVDVAGGRQTQYF,TGCAGCGTTGATGTTGCGGGAGGGAGACAGACCCAGTACTTC
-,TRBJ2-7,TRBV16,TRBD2,CASSPIAGGTSSYEQYF,TGTGCCAGCAGCCCGATAGCGGGAGGGACGAGCTCCTACGAGCAGTACTTC
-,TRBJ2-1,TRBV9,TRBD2,CASSVTSGLAGREQFF,TGTGCCAGCAGCGTAACCTCGGGACTAGCGGGAAGGGAGCAGTTCTTC
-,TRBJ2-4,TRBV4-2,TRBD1,CASSRDRGPYGKNIQYF,TGTGCCAGCAGCCGGGACAGGGGGCCTTATGGAAAAAACATTCAGTACTTC
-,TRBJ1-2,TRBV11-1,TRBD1,CASSLEPGTGGNYGYTF,TGTGCCAGCAGCTTAGAGCCCGGGACAGGGGGCAACTATGGCTACACCTTC
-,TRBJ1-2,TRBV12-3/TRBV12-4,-,CASSPRGDPGGYTF,TGTGCCAGCAGCCCCCGGGGGGATCCGGGGGGCTACACCTTC
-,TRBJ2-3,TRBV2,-,CASIGGVAPDTQYF,TGTGCCAGCATAGGAGGGGTTGCGCCAGATACGCAGTATTTT
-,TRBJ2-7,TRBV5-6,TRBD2,CASSGRLAENYEQYF,TGTGCCAGCAGCGGCCGACTAGCGGAGAACTACGAGCAGTACTTC
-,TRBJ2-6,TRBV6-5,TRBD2,CASSYSIRTSSGANVLTF,TGTGCCAGCAGTTACTCGATTCGGACTAGCTCTGGGGCCAACGTCCTGACTTTC
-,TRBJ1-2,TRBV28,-,CASSLDSSYGYTF,TGTGCCAGCAGTTTAGACAGCAGCTATGGCTACACCTTC
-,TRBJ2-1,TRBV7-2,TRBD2,CASSLGTSGYNEQFF,TGTGCCAGCAGCTTAGGGACTAGCGGATACAATGAGCAGTTCTTC
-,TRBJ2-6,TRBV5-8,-,CASSLVTGSSGANVLTF,TGTGCCAGCAGCTTGGTTACAGGGAGCTCTGGGGCCAACGTCCTGACTTTC
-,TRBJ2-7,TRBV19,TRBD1,CASSPDRDYEQYF,TGTGCCAGTAGTCCGGACAGGGACTACGAGCAGTACTTC
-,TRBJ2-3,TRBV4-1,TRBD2,CASSDWRLAGAFTDTQYF,TGCGCCAGCAGCGATTGGAGACTAGCGGGGGCTTTCACAGATACGCAGTATTTT
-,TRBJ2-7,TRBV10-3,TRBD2,CAISERTSGTGEQYF,TGTGCCATCAGTGAGAGGACTAGCGGGACGGGGGAGCAGTACTTC
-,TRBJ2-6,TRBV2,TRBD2,CASKRGAPGANVLTF,TGTGCCAGCAAGCGGGGGGCACCCGGGGCCAACGTCCTGACTTTC
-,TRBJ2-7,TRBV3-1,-,CASSPPPGVYEQYF,TGTGCCAGCAGCCCCCCCCCGGGTGTGTACGAGCAGTACTTC
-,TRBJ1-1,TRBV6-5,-,CASSYGTTLTEAFF,TGTGCCAGCAGTTACGGGACAACGCTCACTGAAGCTTTCTTT